This is a list of T cell receptor beta chains from one sample in a study of T cell changes during pregnancy in multiple sclerosis. Clones were read by immunoSEQ multiplex PCR, and TCRdb kept only the in-frame ones, dropping some. The sample lists 90,000 to 120,000 clones; 90% to 95% were seen once. This material consisted of peripheral blood, taken after pregnancy. The receptors derive from a female donor with multiple sclerosis, enrolled in a pregnancy study. Both conserved end residues are part of each CDR3. The order of the fields is CDR3 protein, CDR3 DNA, D gene, V gene, J gene, clone size. The D gene is left open where the match is weak. Some rows have no size entry. The others give once, few or many, or a class for an expanded clone.

cdr3_aa: CASRDRGPNYGYTF
cdr3_nt: TGTGCCAGCAGAGACAGGGGGCCTAACTATGGCTACACCTTC
d_call: TRBD1
v_call: TRBV11-2
j_call: TRBJ1-2
clone_size: NA

cdr3_aa: CASSPLGESPLHF
cdr3_nt: TGTGCCAGCTCACCACTAGGGGAAAGTCCCCTCCACTTT
d_call: NA
v_call: TRBV18
j_call: TRBJ1-6
clone_size: NA

cdr3_aa: CASSVGTPDTGELFF
cdr3_nt: TGTGCCAGCAGCGTCGGGACACCCGACACCGGGGAGCTGTTTTTT
d_call: NA
v_call: TRBV2
j_call: TRBJ2-2
clone_size: NA

cdr3_aa: CASSSDRDGYGYTF
cdr3_nt: TGTGCCAGCAGCTCGGACAGGGACGGCTATGGCTACACCTTC
d_call: TRBD1
v_call: TRBV7-9
j_call: TRBJ1-2
clone_size: NA

cdr3_aa: CASSPGGAPGSNQPQHF
cdr3_nt: TGCGCCAGCAGCCCCGGAGGGGCGCCGGGGTCAAATCAACCCCAGCATTTT
d_call: NA
v_call: TRBV5-1
j_call: TRBJ1-5
clone_size: NA

cdr3_aa: CASIGTWGSSDEQFF
cdr3_nt: TGTGCCAGCATAGGGACTTGGGGTAGTTCGGATGAGCAGTTCTTC
d_call: NA
v_call: TRBV6-5
j_call: TRBJ2-1
clone_size: NA

cdr3_aa: CAWSLTSRYGYTF
cdr3_nt: TGTGCCTGGAGTCTTACTTCCAGGTACGGCTACACCTTC
d_call: NA
v_call: TRBV30
j_call: TRBJ1-2
clone_size: once

cdr3_aa: CAWGLSGGHPLNEQFF
cdr3_nt: TGTGCCTGGGGCCTAAGCGGGGGCCACCCCTTGAATGAGCAGTTCTTC
d_call: TRBD2
v_call: TRBV30
j_call: TRBJ2-1
clone_size: NA

cdr3_aa: CASSTAGPGETQYF
cdr3_nt: TGTGCCAGCAGCACCGCGGGGCCGGGCGAGACCCAGTACTTC
d_call: NA
v_call: TRBV11-3
j_call: TRBJ2-5
clone_size: NA

cdr3_aa: CASKRGGPETQYF
cdr3_nt: TGCGCCAGCAAGCGGGGGGGCCCAGAGACCCAGTACTTC
d_call: TRBD2
v_call: TRBV10-2
j_call: TRBJ2-5
clone_size: NA

cdr3_aa: CASSSGIGHSNYGYTF
cdr3_nt: TGTGCCAGCAGCTCCGGGATAGGGCACAGTAACTATGGCTACACCTTC
d_call: NA
v_call: TRBV7-9
j_call: TRBJ1-2
clone_size: NA

cdr3_aa: CASSPGQGAKSF
cdr3_nt: TGTGCCAGCAGCCCCGGACAGGGGGCGAAATCCTTC
d_call: TRBD1
v_call: TRBV5-6
j_call: TRBJ1-2
clone_size: NA

cdr3_aa: CASEGAQDHEQYF
cdr3_nt: TGTGCCAGCGAGGGGGCGCAGGATCACGAGCAGTACTTC
d_call: TRBD1
v_call: TRBV19
j_call: TRBJ2-7
clone_size: NA

cdr3_aa: CASTLVGGDEQYF
cdr3_nt: TGTGCCAGCACCTTAGTTGGAGGGGACGAGCAGTACTTC
d_call: NA
v_call: TRBV2
j_call: TRBJ2-7
clone_size: NA

cdr3_aa: CASSPQQGGADTQYF
cdr3_nt: TGTGCCAGCAGTCCCCAACAGGGAGGGGCAGATACGCAGTATTTT
d_call: NA
v_call: TRBV6-1
j_call: TRBJ2-3
clone_size: NA